These 18 T cell receptor beta chains came from one sample sequenced in a study of shared clonotypes between healthy human individuals. The method was immunoSEQ multiplex PCR; TCRdb's version includes in-frame clones alone and lacks a portion of them. The sample has around 430,000 clones, about 85% seen once. The sequenced sample consisted of PBMCs. The receptors here all came from a woman aged 40 to 49 in good health. Some clones in this sample may be carry-over from other donors' samples.

This chain joins TRBV2 and TRBJ1-2; 11 nucleotides agree with TRBD1. Germline CDR1 and CDR2: SNHLY and FYNNEI. V lost 6 bases, J lost 5 bases, and 8 bases stayed unmatched. This CDR3 region has 15 residues. The CDR3 here is CASSPGTGGGYGYTF. In DNA, the CDR3 is TGTGCCAGCAGCCCCGGGACAGGGGGGGGGTATGGCTACACCTTC.

This clone was counted a few times. V usage is TRBV2 and J usage is TRBJ2-2, with 10 bases identical to TRBD2. Germline trimming cut 7 bases from V and 6 bases from J; bases unmatched to any gene: 11. In germline, CDR1 is SNHLY, CDR2 FYNNEI. The CDR3 is 16 residues long. CDR3 nucleotides: TGTGCCAGCAAACCCAGCGGGAGGGCCCGGGCCGGGGAGCTGTTTTTT. This gives the protein CASKPSGRARAGELFF.

The V and J genes are TRBV23-1 and TRBJ1-2; 8 nucleotides line up with TRBD1. TRBV23-1 is reported as an ORF; its role is uncertain. The CDR3 extends over 16 amino acids. The J segment lost 4 bases and the V segment lost 0 bases, leaving 7 bases of the junction unmatched. The CDR3 DNA sequence: TGCGCCAGCAGTCAATCTGAAGGGACAGGCTCCTATGGCTACACCTTC. This sequence encodes CASSQSEGTGSYGYTF.

The V gene is TRBV6-5, the J gene TRBJ2-3; 8 bases agree with TRBD2. Germline lookup yields CDR1 MNHEY and CDR2 SVGAGI. The trim removed 5 bases at V and 4 bases at J, leaving 5 bases unmatched. The CDR3 consists of 14 residues. The DNA for the CDR3 is TGTGCCAGCAGTGAGCGGGAGTCGTCAGATACGCAGTATTTT. Translation gives CASSERESSDTQYF.

The chain couples TRBV4-2 to TRBJ2-1; 11 nucleotides line up with TRBD2. The CDR3 runs 15 residues. The V gene's germline CDR1 is LGHNA and CDR2 YNFKEQ. The V gene end was trimmed by 1 base and the J gene end by 8 bases; junction bases not matched to a gene: 4. The CDR3 here is CASSQGLAGYYEQFF. The DNA for the CDR3 is TGTGCCAGCAGCCAAGGACTAGCGGGATACTATGAGCAGTTCTTC.

This chain links TRBV5-1 with TRBJ2-1, with 7 bases that match TRBD1. The CDR3 consists of 14 residues. The ends lost 4 bases at V and 8 bases at J; junction bases unmatched: 9. CDR1 and CDR2 from the germline V gene are SGHRS and YFSETQ. CDR3 sequence (DNA): TGCGCCAGCAGCCTATACGCTGGACAGGATGAGCAGTTCTTC. Encoded protein: CASSLYAGQDEQFF.

The CDR3 here is CASSLEGSRGTDTQYF. DNA for the CDR3: TGTGCCAGCAGCTTAGAGGGGAGTAGGGGCACAGATACGCAGTATTTT. The chain is built from TRBV7-6 and TRBJ2-3; D is possibly TRBD1 or TRBD2 (5 bases each). This CDR3 comprises 16 residues. Germline values: CDR1 SGHVS, CDR2 FNYEAQ. V lost 1 base and J lost 1, with 12 bases in between.

This chain uses TRBV7-3 with TRBJ2-3; unclear D gene. The CDR3 loop spans 15 amino acids. V was pared by 4 bases and J by 2 bases, with 13 bases between. Germline V gene sequence: CDR1 SGHTA, CDR2 FQGTGA. The CDR3 loop is CASSSSPAVTDTQYF. CDR3 nucleotides: TGTGCCAGCAGCTCCAGCCCGGCGGTCACAGATACGCAGTATTTT. Full variable domain (remainder filled in from reference TRBV7-3 and TRBJ2-3): GAGVSQTPSNKVTEKGKYVELRCDPISGHTALYWYRQSLGQGPEFLIYFQGTGAADDSGLPNDRFFAVRPEGSVSTLKIQRTERGDSAVYLCASSSSPAVTDTQYFGPGTRLTVL.

V is TRBV7-9 and J is TRBJ1-4, with 8 bases matching TRBD1. CDR1 is SEHNR and CDR2 is FQNEAQ in the germline V gene (reference sequence). This CDR3 comprises 14 residues. The J segment lost 5 bases and the V segment lost 5 bases, leaving 4 bases of the junction unmatched. CDR3 amino acids: CASSRGQANEKLFF. The CDR3 DNA reads TGTGCCAGCAGCAGGGGACAGGCCAATGAAAAACTGTTTTTT.

This clone was counted only a few times. CDR3 sequence reads: CSVGGGTGGTEAFF. The CDR3 region has the DNA TGCAGCGTTGGAGGGGGGACAGGGGGCACTGAAGCTTTCTTT. V and J are TRBV29-1 and TRBJ1-1; 11 nucleotides agree with TRBD1. The CDR3 length is 14 residues. J was trimmed by 4 bases and V by 4 bases; bases with no gene match: 5. CDR1 is SQVTM, CDR2 ANQGSEA, per germline.

The chain employs TRBV9 and TRBJ1-1; TRBD1 matches 7 bases. V shed 4 bases, J shed 2 bases, and the junction held 11 bases outside the gene matches. Germline loops: CDR1 SGDLS, CDR2 YYNGEE. This CDR3 comprises 16 residues. The CDR3 DNA sequence: TGTGCCAGCAGCAACAACAGGGGTGGGGGTAACACTGAAGCTTTCTTT. This codes for CASSNNRGGGNTEAFF. Looking up the rest from reference TRBV9 and TRBJ1-1 gives the full variable domain: DSGVTQTPKHLITATGQRVTLRCSPRSGDLSVYWYQQSLDQGLQFLIQYYNGEERAKGNILERFSAQQFPDLHSELNLSSLELGDSALYFCASSNNRGGGNTEAFFGQGTRLTVV.

The genes are TRBV6-1 and TRBJ1-2, with 7 bases that match TRBD1. The CDR3 runs to 14 residues. CDR1 is MNHNS, CDR2 SASEGT, per germline. V lost 6 bases to trimming and J lost 7 bases; unmatched junction nucleotides: 11. CDR3: CASSATQTGFGYTF. CDR3 nucleotide sequence: TGTGCCAGCAGCGCCACACAGACAGGGTTTGGCTACACCTTC.

The rearrangement joins TRBV6-1 to TRBJ2-7, with D unclear. Germline CDR1 MNHNS, CDR2 SASEGT. This CDR3 region has 15 residues. V lost 4 bases and J 6 bases, leaving 19 bases between the germline ends. The CDR3 region has the DNA TGTGCCAGCAGTGGGGCCCTGGGGTCATTTAGCGAGCAGTACTTC. Translating gives CASSGALGSFSEQYF.

The chain joins TRBV7-8 to TRBJ2-7; 8 nucleotides match TRBD1. V gave up 5 bases and J gave up 2 bases; unmatched junction bases: 5. The CDR3 sequence is 14 residues long. Germline V gene sequence: CDR1 SGHVS, CDR2 FQNEAQ. For the CDR3, the DNA is TGTGCCAGCAGCCGATCGACAGGGGCCTACGAGCAGTACTTC. This sequence encodes CASSRSTGAYEQYF.

This chain connects TRBV5-1 to TRBJ1-2; 7 positions agree with TRBD1. The ends lost 3 bases at V and 8 bases at J; junction bases unmatched: 13. The CDR3 length is 15 residues. Germline assignment: CDR1 SGHRS and CDR2 YFSETQ. This CDR3 is CASSSAPGTDLGYTF. The DNA for the CDR3 is TGCGCCAGCAGCTCGGCGCCCGGGACAGATCTAGGCTACACCTTC.

The chain is built from TRBV29-1 and TRBJ1-6; D call uncertain. The CDR3 is 13 residues long. Germline values: CDR1 SQVTM, CDR2 ANQGSEA. The V and J ends lost 5 bases and 5 bases respectively, with 10 bases between them. The CDR3 region is CSVSEDHNSPLHF. Here the CDR3 DNA reads TGCAGCGTTTCCGAAGATCATAATTCACCCCTCCACTTT.

The chain is built from TRBV4-2 and TRBJ2-1, with TRBD1 identical over 7 bases. Germline V lookup: CDR1 LGHNA, CDR2 YNFKEQ. V lost 5 bases, J lost 6 bases, and 7 bases stayed unmatched. The CDR3 runs to 14 residues. The CDR3 DNA follows: TGTGCCAGCAGCGGCCGCGACAGGGCCAATGAGCAGTTCTTC. Its protein product is CASSGRDRANEQFF.

This clone was counted many times. This chain uses TRBV5-1 with TRBJ1-2; 9 bases match TRBD1. Germline assignment: CDR1 SGHRS and CDR2 YFSETQ. The CDR3 is 16 residues long. J gave up 7 bases and V 3 bases, and 13 bases lay outside the gene matches. The CDR3 is CASSSNPGQGRGGYTF. In DNA, the CDR3 is TGCGCCAGCAGCTCCAACCCGGGACAGGGACGCGGTGGCTACACCTTC. Looking up the rest from reference TRBV5-1 and TRBJ1-2 gives the full variable domain: KAGVTQTPRYLIKTRGQQVTLSCSPISGHRSVSWYQQTPGQGLQFLFEYFSETQRNKGNFPGRFSGRQFSNSRSEMNVSTLELGDSALYLCASSSNPGQGRGGYTFGSGTRLTVV.